This T cell receptor (beta chain) was observed in a study of T cell repertoires in cytomegalovirus infection (dated by TCRdb to between 2017 and 2020). About the study as a whole: The HLA type of each donor mattered for the analysis, because public TCR beta signatures pointed to carriage of CMV infection along with the matching HLA type.

Overall results and qualifications from the work: The ex vivo response was dominated by HLA-C-restricted CMV-specific TCR beta clonotypes, which also provided the single most frequent clonotype in two of eight donors. Cumulative frequency of public TCR beta family members discriminated carriers of CMV infection plus the relevant HLA type in this cohort and an independent approximately 360-donor cohort.

The germline V gene supplies CDR1 MNHEY and CDR2 SVGEGT. The CDR3 has 15 amino acids, counting the end cysteine and phenylalanine. The entry retains the CDR3 DNA only, 45 bases that are in frame from base 1. The V end gives up 4 bases and the J end 0 bases, leaving 3 bases in the junction not matched to a gene. This clonotype occurred many times. The clone's antigen remains unknown. Per-base qualities were not stored, and no clone one base away is much larger. The sequencer was an Illumina HiSeq 1500. TCRdb reran the public reads through fastp at Q25 and MiXCR, keeping productive beta chains. CDR3 protein duplicates are merged, each entry listing the most common genes and DNA. This sample has about 300,000 distinct CDR3 sequences in its table, and 8% to 10% of those were observed once. The ten largest clones add up to approximately 2.3% of the sample.

The chain links TRBV6-2 or TRBV6-3 with TRBJ2-3; TRBD1 lines up with 8 middle nucleotides. Material for sequencing was PBMCs. This clonotype was sampled from a human donor in good health (CMV status not recorded). Some clones in this sample may be carry-over from other donors' samples. CDR3 region: CASSFRGLSTDTQYF. The DNA sequence follows: TGTGCCAGCAGTTTCAGGGGGCTGAGCACAGATACGCAGTATTTT.